One sample yielded the 14 T cell receptor beta chains listed below, sequenced in a study of regulatory T cells in long-lasting Graves disease. Building of the TCR beta libraries involved iRepertoire HTBI primers and Arm-PCR of CDR3 regions. TCRdb analysed the multiplex PCR reads with MiXCR anew, one entry per CDR3 protein. Of about 370,000 distinct CDR3 sequences in the sample, around 15% were seen once. Specified time point: newly diagnosed GD, antithyroid drugs for less than 3 months. After RNA was extracted from PBMCs, the TCR library was made from it. Sample: peripheral blood mononuclear cells (PBMCs), taken at new diagnosis, from a patient treated with antithyroid drugs. These TCRs come from a female donor with Graves disease.

This chain connects TRBV27 to TRBJ1-3; tentative D call: TRBD1 (5 bases). The length of the CDR3 is 15 residues. Germline CDR1 reads MNHEY; CDR2 reads SMNVEV (reference sequence). V lost 6 bases and J lost 0, with 12 bases in between. In DNA form, the CDR3 reads TGTGCCAGCAGAGGACACAACCGCTCTGGAAACACCATATATTTT. Translated, it gives CASRGHNRSGNTIYF.

This clonotype was detected ten times or more. This sequence joins TRBV27 and TRBJ2-1, with D possibly being TRBD1 or TRBD2 (7 bases each). The length of the CDR3 is 13 residues. Germline V gene data show CDR1 as MNHEY and CDR2 as SMNVEV (reference sequence). Trimming left V 6 bases short and J 8 bases short, with 14 bases between. CDR3 loop: CASRGGTADEQFF. DNA of the CDR3: TGTGCCAGCAGGGGGGGGACAGCTGATGAGCAGTTCTTC.

The genes are TRBV4-1 and TRBJ1-1; 8 bases are a match to TRBD1. J gave up 1 base and V 4 bases, and 5 bases lay outside the gene matches. CDR1 is MGHRA, CDR2 YSYEKL, per germline. The CDR3 spans 15 residues. CDR3 sequence: CASSPEGTGNTEAFF. CDR3 bases: TGCGCCAGCAGCCCTGAGGGGACAGGGAACACTGAAGCTTTCTTT.

This clonotype occurred many times. This rearrangement joins TRBV5-1 to TRBJ1-2; a weak D match, TRBD1 (5 bases). The CDR3 has 13 amino acids. Trimming shortened V by 4 bases and J by 6 bases, and 13 bases separated the two germline ends. The germline V gene has CDR1 SGHRS and CDR2 YFSETQ. The CDR3 DNA reads TGCGCCAGCAGCCTTGGGACGGTAAATGGCTACACCTTC. This gives the protein CASSLGTVNGYTF.

This clonotype was detected many times. The chain employs TRBV6-5 and TRBJ1-5, with a tentative D call TRBD1 (6 bases). Trimming removed 4 bases from V and 6 bases from J, with 10 bases in between. The CDR3 spans 13 residues. In germline, CDR1 is MNHEY, CDR2 SVGAGI. CDR3 DNA: TGTGCCAGCAGTTCACAGGGAAGTCAGCCCCAGCATTTT. Its protein product is CASSSQGSQPQHF.

This clonotype was found many times. V gene TRBV7-2 combines with J gene TRBJ2-1; possibly TRBD1 or TRBD2 for D (7 bases each). The CDR3 is made up of 19 amino acids. CDR1 and CDR2 (germline): SGHTA, FQGNSA. V lost 4 bases and J 7 bases, leaving 29 bases between the germline ends. The CDR3 protein is CASSWRGQPSGRSVNEQFF. The DNA for the CDR3 is TGTGCCAGCAGCTGGCGGGGACAGCCTAGCGGAAGATCGGTAAATGAGCAGTTCTTC.

The V gene is TRBV7-3, the J gene TRBJ2-5; D is unresolved. V lost 10 bases and J 0 bases, leaving 12 bases between the germline ends. Germline lookup yields CDR1 SGHTA and CDR2 FQGTGA. The CDR3 has 13 residues. CDR3 loop: CATAQEYQETQYF. CDR3 bases: TGTGCCACGGCCCAGGAGTACCAAGAGACCCAGTACTTC.

This clonotype was recorded many times. CDR3 DNA: TGTGCCAGCAGCCCACGGGACCGAAGCTCCTACGAGCAGTACTTC. Translation gives CASSPRDRSSYEQYF. V gene TRBV7-9 combines with J gene TRBJ2-7; D may correspond to TRBD1 or TRBD2 (5 bases each). Germline V gene data show CDR1 as SEHNR and CDR2 as FQNEAQ (reference sequence). The CDR3 sequence is 15 residues long. Trimming took 5 bases from V and 0 from J, leaving 14 bases between them. Together with reference TRBV7-9 and TRBJ2-7, the CDR3 gives the full variable domain: DTGVSQNPRHKITKRGQNVTFRCDPISEHNRLYWYRQTLGQGPEFLTYFQNEAQLEKSRLLSDRFSAERPKGSFSTLEIQRTEQGDSAMYLCASSPRDRSSYEQYFGPGTRLTVT.

This clonotype was seen repeatedly, ten times or more. The chain is built from TRBV10-3 and TRBJ2-5; TRBD2 aligns across 10 bases. With V trimmed by 1 base and J by 1 base, 3 bases remained unmatched. Looked up from germline, CDR1 is ENHRY and CDR2 is SYGVKD. This CDR3 region has 16 residues. CDR3 sequence reads: CAISELAGGLQETQYF. CDR3 DNA sequence: TGTGCCATCAGTGAGTTAGCGGGAGGCCTCCAAGAGACCCAGTACTTC.

This clonotype was seen a handful of times. J is TRBJ1-4 and V is TRBV12-3 or TRBV12-4; no clear D. Trimming shortened V by 1 base and J by 11 bases, and 8 bases separated the two germline ends. The CDR3 is 12 amino acids. This chain's CDR3 is CASSLDRLKLFF. The CDR3 DNA reads TGTGCCAGCAGTTTAGACCGCCTGAAACTGTTTTTT.

This clonotype was counted ten times or more. V is TRBV12-3 or TRBV12-4 and J is TRBJ2-2; the D is unclear. V was cut by 4 bases and J by 4 bases, with 10 bases left in between. The CDR3 length is 14 residues. The CDR3 DNA reads TGTGCCAGCAGTTCACCCCCCTTCACCGGGGAGCTGTTTTTT. This gives the protein CASSSPPFTGELFF.

In its sample, this clonotype was seen many times. The genes are TRBV11-2 and TRBJ2-1; D may be TRBD2 (7 bases). Germline V gene lookup returns CDR1 SGHAT and CDR2 FQNNGV. The CDR3 has 17 amino acids. V lost 1 base to trimming and J lost 8 bases, with 21 bases between them. The CDR3 reads CASSLVGGAGRRYEQFF. CDR3 DNA: TGTGCCAGCAGCTTAGTTGGGGGGGCCGGTCGAAGGTATGAGCAGTTCTTC.

The sample holds a few counts of this clonotype. A read error is likely here: a far larger clone is one base away. CDR3 DNA: TGTGCCAGCAGCCCACGGGACAGACTACCTCTCTATGGCTACACCTTC. Translating gives CASSPRDRLPLYGYTF. This chain joins TRBV11-3 and TRBJ1-2; 7 bases match TRBD1. There are 16 residues in the CDR3. J was trimmed by 4 bases and V by 5 bases; bases with no gene match: 13. The V gene's germline CDR1 is SGHNT and CDR2 YENEEA. Drawing the rest from reference TRBV11-3 and TRBJ1-2, the complete variable domain is EAGVVQSPRYKIIEKKQPVAFWCNPISGHNTLYWYLQNLGQGPELLIRYENEEAVDDSQLPKDRFSAERLKGVDSTLKIQPAELGDSAVYLCASSPRDRLPLYGYTFGSGTRLTVV.

This clonotype was found many times. The chain's CDR3 is CASSYVTGGYNEQFF. The CDR3 coding sequence is TGTGCCAGCAGTTATGTAACGGGGGGCTACAATGAGCAGTTCTTC. V and J are TRBV6-5 and TRBJ2-1; TRBD2 matches 7 bases. V shed 3 bases, J shed 3 bases, and the junction held 5 bases outside the gene matches. Germline loops: CDR1 MNHEY, CDR2 SVGAGI. This CDR3 comprises 15 residues.